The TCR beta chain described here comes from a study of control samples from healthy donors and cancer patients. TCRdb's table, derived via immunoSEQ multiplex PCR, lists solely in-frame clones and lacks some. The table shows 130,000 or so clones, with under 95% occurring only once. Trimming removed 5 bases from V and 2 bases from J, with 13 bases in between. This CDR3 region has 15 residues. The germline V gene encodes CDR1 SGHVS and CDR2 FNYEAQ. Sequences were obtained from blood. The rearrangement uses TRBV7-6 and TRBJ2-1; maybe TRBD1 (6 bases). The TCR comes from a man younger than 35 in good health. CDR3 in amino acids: CASSLRTATYNEQFF. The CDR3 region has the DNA TGTGCCAGCAGCCTTCGGACAGCTACCTACAATGAGCAGTTCTTC.